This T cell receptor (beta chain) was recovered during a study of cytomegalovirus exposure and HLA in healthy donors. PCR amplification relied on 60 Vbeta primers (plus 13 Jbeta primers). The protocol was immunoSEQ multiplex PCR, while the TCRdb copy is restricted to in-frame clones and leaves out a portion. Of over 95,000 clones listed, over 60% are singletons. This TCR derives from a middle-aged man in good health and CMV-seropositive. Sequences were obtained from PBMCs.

CDR3 sequence reads: CASSKVTSLLLQYEQYF. The CDR3 coding sequence is TGTGCCAGCAGCAAAGTGACTAGCTTACTACTTCAGTACGAGCAGTACTTC. The rearrangement links TRBV21-1 to TRBJ2-7; TRBD2, as called in the table, went unchecked against the DNA. TRBV21-1 counts as a pseudogene. This CDR3 spans 17 amino acids.